The 20 T cell receptor beta chains below were found in one sample sequenced in a study of cytomegalovirus exposure and HLA in healthy donors. In the PCR, 60 Vbeta and 13 Jbeta primers were used. Sequencing used immunoSEQ multiplex PCR; TCRdb keeps in-frame clones, though not all of them. The sample lists around 120,000 clones, 65% to 80% occurring once. Sample: PBMCs. Receptor source: a human donor in good health.

The sample holds one count of this clone. The rearrangement uses TRBV5-4 and TRBJ2-7; 8 positions agree with TRBD1. Germline V gives CDR1 SGHNT, CDR2 YYREEE (reference sequence). The J segment lost 0 bases and the V segment lost 3 bases, leaving 5 bases of the junction unmatched. There are 15 residues in the CDR3. The chain's CDR3 is CASSYAGQASYEQYF. In nucleotides, the CDR3 is TGTGCCAGCAGCTACGCGGGACAGGCCTCCTACGAGCAGTACTTC.

This chain connects TRBV7-9 to TRBJ2-2; the D is unclear. This CDR3 has 12 amino acids. Looked up from germline, CDR1 is SEHNR and CDR2 is FQNEAQ (reference sequence). V dropped 2 bases and J dropped 7 bases, with 5 bases sitting between them. The CDR3 DNA is TGTGCCAGCAGCTTATTCGGCGGGGAGCTGTTTTTT. Translated: CASSLFGGELFF.

The chain combines TRBV6-5 with TRBJ1-6; 7 nucleotides match TRBD1. V lost 1 base and J lost 9; bases outside the gene matches: 3. The CDR3 is 14 amino acids. Germline V gene data show CDR1 as MNHEY and CDR2 as SVGAGI. The CDR3 is CASSYLAGGSPLHF. The CDR3 DNA reads TGTGCCAGCAGTTACTTGGCAGGGGGTTCACCCCTCCACTTT.

This clone is a singleton in its sample. This chain links TRBV4-3 with TRBJ1-2; D ambiguous. Trimming cost V 5 bases and J 6 bases, with 16 bases left between them. Germline V gene lookup returns CDR1 LGHNA and CDR2 YSLEER. The CDR3 has 14 amino acids. CDR3 in DNA: TGCGCCAGCAGCGAGGGCCAGGCAACTCATGGCTACACCTTC. It is translated as CASSEGQATHGYTF.

The rearrangement links TRBV9 to TRBJ1-3; 11 bases fit TRBD1. The CDR3 totals 13 residues. Germline loops: CDR1 SGDLS, CDR2 YYNGEE. V lost 3 bases and J lost 9; bases outside the gene matches: 2. The CDR3 spells CASSAGQGATIYF. The CDR3, as DNA: TGTGCCAGCAGCGCTGGACAGGGGGCCACCATATATTTT.

The chain carries TRBV7-9 and TRBJ1-2, with D hard to call. This CDR3 contains 13 residues. Germline V gives CDR1 SEHNR, CDR2 FQNEAQ (reference sequence). Trimming removed 2 bases at V and 8 bases at J, with 12 bases between. This CDR3 is CASSLSKYGGYTF. CDR3 nucleotides: TGTGCCAGCAGCTTATCCAAATACGGGGGCTACACCTTC.

The genes are TRBV7-3 and TRBJ2-6; D gene ambiguous. Germline values: CDR1 SGHTA, CDR2 FQGTGA. Between the trimmed V and J ends, which lost 1 base and 2 bases, there was a span of 6 bases. The CDR3 is made up of 15 amino acids. The CDR3 nucleotides are TGTGCCAGCAGCTTAATCCAGACTGGGGCCAACGTCCTGACTTTC. This sequence encodes CASSLIQTGANVLTF.

CDR3 bases: TGTGCCAGCAGGGGCTTGGGGGGGACCCAGTACTTC. This encodes CASRGLGGTQYF. The chain joins TRBV2 to TRBJ2-5, with D possibly TRBD2 on 6 matching bases. Germline loops: CDR1 SNHLY, CDR2 FYNNEI. Trimming took off 6 bases at V and 7 bases at J, with 12 bases between the two ends. The CDR3 has 12 residues.

This clone was detected a few times. V usage is TRBV6-5 and J usage is TRBJ2-4; D possibly corresponds to TRBD2 (5 bases). The V gene lost 7 bases and the J gene lost 12 bases, with 13 bases spanning the gap. This CDR3 is built from 11 residues. The germline gives CDR1 MNHEY, CDR2 SVGAGI. The CDR3 spells CASTRGRDQYF. The CDR3 nucleotides are TGTGCCAGCACCAGAGGCCGGGATCAGTACTTC.

The chain links TRBV29-1 to TRBJ1-2; maybe TRBD1 (6 bases). This CDR3 spans 13 amino acids. Trimming left V 1 base short and J 4 bases short, with 10 bases between. Germline V gene sequence: CDR1 SQVTM, CDR2 ANQGSEA. The CDR3 sequence is CSVEALTGYGYTF. In nucleotides, the CDR3 is TGCAGCGTTGAAGCCCTGACAGGCTATGGCTACACCTTC.

J is TRBJ1-1 and V is TRBV9; D unresolved. Trimming left V 0 bases short and J 4 bases short, with 7 bases between. Germline V gene sequence: CDR1 SGDLS, CDR2 YYNGEE. This CDR3 contains 13 residues. CDR3 bases: TGTGCCAGCAGCGTAGACGTGGCCACTGAAGCTTTCTTT. Amino acid sequence: CASSVDVATEAFF.

This clone was detected only a few times. The genes are TRBV5-1 and TRBJ2-7, with 10 bases fitting TRBD1. Per the germline V gene, CDR1 is SGHRS and CDR2 is YFSETQ. With V trimmed by 3 bases and J by 3 bases, 3 bases remained unmatched. There are 14 residues in the CDR3. The CDR3 reads CASSWGQGNYEQYF. CDR3 nucleotide sequence: TGCGCCAGCAGCTGGGGACAGGGGAACTACGAGCAGTACTTC.

The rearrangement links TRBV5-4 to TRBJ1-2, with 7 bases fitting TRBD1. The CDR3 sequence is 15 residues long. J lost 1 base, V lost 3 bases, and 6 bases had no gene match. Per the germline V gene, CDR1 is SGHNT and CDR2 is YYREEE (reference sequence). Written as DNA, the CDR3 is TGTGCCAGCAGCTACATCCGGGACAGTAACTATGGCTACACCTTC. Translated: CASSYIRDSNYGYTF.

This chain uses TRBV9 with TRBJ2-3; D might be TRBD1 (6 bases). Germline V gene lookup returns CDR1 SGDLS and CDR2 YYNGEE. Trimming shortened V by 4 bases and J by 3 bases, and 24 bases separated the two germline ends. CDR3 length: 18 amino acids. The CDR3 region has the DNA TGTGCCAGCAGCCTCGGCCCAACCCCAGGGGATGGTACAGATACGCAGTATTTT. Its protein product is CASSLGPTPGDGTDTQYF.

The CDR3 DNA reads as TGTGCCAGCAGTGAAGTACAGCCGCCCTACGAGCAGTACTTC. Amino acid sequence: CASSEVQPPYEQYF. The rearrangement links TRBV6-1 to TRBJ2-7; D not certain. V gave up 1 base and J gave up 2 bases, with 9 bases separating them. The CDR3 totals 14 residues. The germline gives CDR1 MNHNS, CDR2 SASEGT.

The chain joins TRBV11-2 to TRBJ2-7; 11 bases align to TRBD2. V trimming: 2 bases; J trimming: 5 bases; junction bases outside the gene matches: 8. Looked up from germline, CDR1 is SGHAT and CDR2 is FQNNGV. The CDR3 has 16 amino acids. The CDR3 loop is CASSLNSGGAMNEQYF. The CDR3 DNA is TGTGCCAGCAGCTTAAATAGCGGGGGGGCCATGAACGAGCAGTACTTC.

In DNA form, the CDR3 reads TGTGCCAGCAGTTTATGGCAGAACACCGGGGAGCTGTTTTTT. As protein: CASSLWQNTGELFF. The gene calls are TRBV27 and TRBJ2-2; D is uncertain. Trimming removed 1 base at V and 1 base at J, with 4 bases between. The CDR3 sequence is 14 residues long. In germline, CDR1 is MNHEY, CDR2 SMNVEV (reference sequence).

The chain combines TRBV28 with TRBJ1-5, with TRBD1 identical over 7 bases. Germline lookup yields CDR1 MDHEN and CDR2 SYDVKM. The CDR3 consists of 14 residues. The V segment lost 10 bases and the J segment 4 bases; nucleotides outside the gene matches: 10. The chain's CDR3 is CATHTGAKNQPQHF. The CDR3 coding sequence is TGTGCCACACATACAGGGGCTAAAAATCAGCCCCAGCATTTT.

The V call is TRBV19, the J call TRBJ2-1, with TRBD2 matching 12 bases. Germline loops: CDR1 LNHDA, CDR2 SQIVND (reference sequence). The CDR3 has 15 amino acids. J gave up 6 bases and V 3 bases, and 3 bases lay outside the gene matches. The CDR3 region has the DNA TGTGCCAGTAGTATTTCTAGCGGGGGGGGCAATGAGCAGTTCTTC. Translated, it gives CASSISSGGGNEQFF. Full variable domain (remainder filled in from reference TRBV19 and TRBJ2-1): DGGITQSPKYLFRKEGQNVTLSCEQNLNHDAMYWYRQDPGQGLRLIYYSQIVNDFQKGDIAEGYSVSREKKESFPLTVTSAQKNPTAFYLCASSISSGGGNEQFFGPGTRLTVL.

The genes are TRBV5-1 and TRBJ2-1; TRBD2 matches 14 bases. This CDR3 spans 15 amino acids. CDR1 and CDR2 from the germline V gene are SGHRS and YFSETQ. J lost 9 bases, V lost 3 bases, and 5 bases had no gene match. The CDR3, as DNA: TGCGCCAGCAGCTCTGGGACTAGCGGGGGACTTGAGCAGTTCTTC. This translates into CASSSGTSGGLEQFF.